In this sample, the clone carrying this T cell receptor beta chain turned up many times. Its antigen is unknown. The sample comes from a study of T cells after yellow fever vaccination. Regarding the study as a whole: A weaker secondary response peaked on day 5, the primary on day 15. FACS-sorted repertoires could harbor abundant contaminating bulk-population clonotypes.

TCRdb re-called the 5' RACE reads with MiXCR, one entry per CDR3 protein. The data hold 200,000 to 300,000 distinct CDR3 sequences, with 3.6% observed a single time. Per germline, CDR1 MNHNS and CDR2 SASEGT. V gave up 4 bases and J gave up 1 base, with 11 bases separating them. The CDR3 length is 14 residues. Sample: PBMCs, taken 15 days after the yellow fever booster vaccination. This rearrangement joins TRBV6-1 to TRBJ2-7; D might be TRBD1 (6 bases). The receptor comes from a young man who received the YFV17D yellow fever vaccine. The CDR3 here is CASSGDTSSYEQYV. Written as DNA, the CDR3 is TGTGCCAGCAGTGGGGACACGAGTTCCTACGAGCAGTACGTC.